This is a list of T cell receptor beta chains from one sample in a study of T cells in localized non-small cell lung cancer. Assay used: immunoSEQ multiplex PCR; TCRdb lists only in-frame clones, some missing. The sample contains about 7,000 clones, roughly 24% of which appear only once. Specimen: lung tumor tissue, collected before any cancer treatment. These receptors originate from a man between 40 and 70 years old with stage III squamous cell lung carcinoma. Each CDR3 is given without its conserved first and last residue. The order of the fields is V gene, CDR3 protein.

>TRBV4-1
ASSPKFPPRGRSTGELF
>TRBV5-8
ASTPGGYYEQY
>TRBV6-8
ASSRRVEMNTEAF
>TRBV10-2
ASSLADYEQY
>TRBV11-3
ASSSFDRTLSGANVLT
>TRBV5-1
ASEEGSFTGELF
>TRBV11-3
ASSTGHLRIYDEQF
>TRBV6-7
ASSPPVGRGRNEQF
>TRBV19
ASTTTGYNSPLH
>TRBV11-3
ASSLGQVATNEKLF
>TRBV11-3
ASSLDSSSYNSPLH
>TRBV19
ASSIDYRGKQPQH
>TRBV30
AWSVSGVSQY
>TRBV11-3
ASSLDPGTGNTIY
>TRBV19
ASHPTDSEAF
>TRBV19
ASSIGYGYT